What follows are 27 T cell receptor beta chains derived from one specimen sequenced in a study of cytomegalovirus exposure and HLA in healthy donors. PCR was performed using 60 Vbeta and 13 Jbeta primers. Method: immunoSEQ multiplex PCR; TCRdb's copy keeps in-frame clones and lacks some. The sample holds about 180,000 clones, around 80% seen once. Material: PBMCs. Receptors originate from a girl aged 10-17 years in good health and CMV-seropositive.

DNA of the CDR3: TGCGCCAGCACCCAGGGGACTAGCTTCGAGAATGAGCAGTTCTTC. Residues: CASTQGTSFENEQFF. This sequence joins TRBV4-1 and TRBJ2-1, with 9 bases matching TRBD2. Per germline, CDR1 MGHRA and CDR2 YSYEKL. CDR3 length: 15 amino acids. V was pared by 7 bases and J by 7 bases, with 11 bases of the junction left unmatched.

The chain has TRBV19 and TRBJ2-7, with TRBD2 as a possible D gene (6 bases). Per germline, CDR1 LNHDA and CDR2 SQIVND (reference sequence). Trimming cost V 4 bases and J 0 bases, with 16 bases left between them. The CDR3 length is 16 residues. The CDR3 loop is CASSTLRDWSSYEQYF. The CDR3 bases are TGTGCCAGTAGTACCCTTAGGGACTGGAGCTCCTACGAGCAGTACTTC. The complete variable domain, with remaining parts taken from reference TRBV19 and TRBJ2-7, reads DGGITQSPKYLFRKEGQNVTLSCEQNLNHDAMYWYRQDPGQGLRLIYYSQIVNDFQKGDIAEGYSVSREKKESFPLTVTSAQKNPTAFYLCASSTLRDWSSYEQYFGPGTRLTVT.

The chain's CDR3 is CASSLVLDEQYF. CDR3 bases: TGCGCCAGCAGCTTGGTTCTCGACGAGCAGTACTTC. The V gene is TRBV5-1, the J gene TRBJ2-7; no reliable D call. Germline V gene lookup returns CDR1 SGHRS and CDR2 YFSETQ. Trimming left V 0 bases short and J 5 bases short, with 6 bases between. The CDR3 covers 12 residues.

CDR3 nucleotides: TGTGCCAGCAACGGACAGGGGGAAGACTATGGCTACACCTTC. This translates into CASNGQGEDYGYTF. The gene calls are TRBV6-6 and TRBJ1-2; 10 bases fit TRBD1. Germline assignment: CDR1 MNHNY and CDR2 SVGAGI (reference sequence). The CDR3 runs to 14 residues. J was trimmed by 3 bases and V by 7 bases; bases with no gene match: 5.

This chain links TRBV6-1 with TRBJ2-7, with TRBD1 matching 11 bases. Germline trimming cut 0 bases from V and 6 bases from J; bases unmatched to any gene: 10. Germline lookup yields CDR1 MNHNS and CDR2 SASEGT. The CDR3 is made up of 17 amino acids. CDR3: CASSEASTGTGGGEQYF. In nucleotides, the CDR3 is TGTGCCAGCAGTGAAGCGTCTACCGGGACAGGGGGGGGCGAGCAGTACTTC.

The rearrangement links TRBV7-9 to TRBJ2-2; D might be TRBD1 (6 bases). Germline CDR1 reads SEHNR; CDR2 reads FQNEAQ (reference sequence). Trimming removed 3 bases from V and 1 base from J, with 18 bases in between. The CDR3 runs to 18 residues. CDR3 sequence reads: CASSFGLDSGWNTGELFF. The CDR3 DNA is TGTGCCAGCAGCTTTGGGCTGGACAGCGGATGGAACACCGGGGAGCTGTTTTTT.

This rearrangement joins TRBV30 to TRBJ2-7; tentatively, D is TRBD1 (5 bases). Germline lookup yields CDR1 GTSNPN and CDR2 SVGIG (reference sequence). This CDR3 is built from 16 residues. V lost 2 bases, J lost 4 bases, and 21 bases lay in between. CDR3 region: CAWSKAPLRQFYEQYF. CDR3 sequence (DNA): TGTGCCTGGAGTAAGGCCCCTCTGAGACAGTTTTACGAGCAGTACTTC.

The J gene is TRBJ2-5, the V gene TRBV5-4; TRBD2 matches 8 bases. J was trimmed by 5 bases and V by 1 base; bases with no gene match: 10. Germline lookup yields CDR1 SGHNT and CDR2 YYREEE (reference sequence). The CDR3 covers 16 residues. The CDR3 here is CASSLWSGRSGETQYF. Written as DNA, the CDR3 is TGTGCCAGCAGCTTGTGGAGCGGGAGAAGTGGGGAGACCCAGTACTTC.

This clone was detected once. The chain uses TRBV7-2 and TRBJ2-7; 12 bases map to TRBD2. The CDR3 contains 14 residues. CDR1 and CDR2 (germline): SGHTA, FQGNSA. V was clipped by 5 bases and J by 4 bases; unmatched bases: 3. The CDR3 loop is CASSLLAGGYEQYF. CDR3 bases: TGTGCCAGCAGCCTCCTAGCGGGAGGGTACGAGCAGTACTTC.

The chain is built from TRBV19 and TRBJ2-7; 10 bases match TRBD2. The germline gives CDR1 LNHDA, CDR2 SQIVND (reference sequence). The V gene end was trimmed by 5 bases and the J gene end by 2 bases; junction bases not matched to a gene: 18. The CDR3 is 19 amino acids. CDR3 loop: CASSYRGSVAGGGTYEQYF. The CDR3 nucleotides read TGTGCCAGTAGTTACAGGGGGAGTGTAGCGGGAGGAGGGACCTACGAGCAGTACTTC.

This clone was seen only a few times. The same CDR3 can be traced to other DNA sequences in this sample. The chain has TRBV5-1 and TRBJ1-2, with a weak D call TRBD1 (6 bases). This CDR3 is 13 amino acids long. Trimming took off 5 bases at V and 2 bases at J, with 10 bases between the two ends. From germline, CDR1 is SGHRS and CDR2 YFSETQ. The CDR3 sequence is CASRPTGNYGYTF. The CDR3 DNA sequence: TGCGCCAGCAGGCCGACAGGCAACTATGGCTACACCTTC.

CDR3 sequence (DNA): TGCGCCAGCAGCCAAGCTTGGTCCGGTGGCGGCGGCTATGGCTACACCTTC. The encoded protein is CASSQAWSGGGGYGYTF. This chain joins TRBV4-1 and TRBJ1-2; D call uncertain. Deletions cut 1 base from V and 4 bases from J, with 19 bases between. CDR1 and CDR2 (germline): MGHRA, YSYEKL. CDR3 size: 17 residues.

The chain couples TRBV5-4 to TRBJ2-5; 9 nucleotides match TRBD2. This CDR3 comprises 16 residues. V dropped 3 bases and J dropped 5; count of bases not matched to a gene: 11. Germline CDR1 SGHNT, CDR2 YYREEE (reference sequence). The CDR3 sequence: CASSWLGTSLGETQYF. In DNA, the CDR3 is TGTGCCAGCAGCTGGTTGGGGACTAGCTTGGGGGAGACCCAGTACTTC.

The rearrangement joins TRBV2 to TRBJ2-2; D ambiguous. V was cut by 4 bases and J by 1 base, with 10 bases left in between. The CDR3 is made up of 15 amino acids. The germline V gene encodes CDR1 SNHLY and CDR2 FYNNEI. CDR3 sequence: CASSGFKQNTGELFF. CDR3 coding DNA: TGTGCCAGCAGTGGATTTAAACAGAACACCGGGGAGCTGTTTTTT.

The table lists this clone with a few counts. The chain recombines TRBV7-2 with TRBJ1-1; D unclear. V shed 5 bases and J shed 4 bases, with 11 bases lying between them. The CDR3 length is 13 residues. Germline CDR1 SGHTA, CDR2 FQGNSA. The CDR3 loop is CASSLRRGTEAFF. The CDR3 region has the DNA TGTGCCAGCAGCCTGCGGCGGGGCACTGAAGCTTTCTTT.

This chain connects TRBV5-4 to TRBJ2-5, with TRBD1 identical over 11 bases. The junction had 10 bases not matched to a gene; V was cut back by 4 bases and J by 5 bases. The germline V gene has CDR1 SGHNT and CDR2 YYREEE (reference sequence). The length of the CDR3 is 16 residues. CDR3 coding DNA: TGTGCCAGCAGCGGATGGGACAGGGGGGAAAGTGAGACCCAGTACTTC. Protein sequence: CASSGWDRGESETQYF.

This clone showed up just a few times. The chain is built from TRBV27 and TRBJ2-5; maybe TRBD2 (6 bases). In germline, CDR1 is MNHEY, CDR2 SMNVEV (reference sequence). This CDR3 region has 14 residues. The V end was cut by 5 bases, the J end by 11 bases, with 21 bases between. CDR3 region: CASSRGTSAGEQYF. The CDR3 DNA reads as TGTGCCAGCAGTCGCGGGACCTCTGCTGGGGAGCAGTACTTC.

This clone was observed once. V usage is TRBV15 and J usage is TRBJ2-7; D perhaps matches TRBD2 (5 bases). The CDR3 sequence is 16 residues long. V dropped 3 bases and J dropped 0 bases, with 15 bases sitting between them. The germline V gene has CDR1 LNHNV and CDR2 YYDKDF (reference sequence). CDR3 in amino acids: CATSSYIAPSSYEQYF. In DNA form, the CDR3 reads TGTGCCACCAGCAGTTATATAGCGCCGAGCTCCTACGAGCAGTACTTC.

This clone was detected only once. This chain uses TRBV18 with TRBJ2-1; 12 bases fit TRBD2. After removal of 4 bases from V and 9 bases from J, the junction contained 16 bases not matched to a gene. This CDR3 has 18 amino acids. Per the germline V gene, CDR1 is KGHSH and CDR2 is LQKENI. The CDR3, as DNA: TGTGCCAGCTCACATTCGTCGACTAGCGGGAGTTGGAGGTTTGAGCAGTTCTTC. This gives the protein CASSHSSTSGSWRFEQFF.

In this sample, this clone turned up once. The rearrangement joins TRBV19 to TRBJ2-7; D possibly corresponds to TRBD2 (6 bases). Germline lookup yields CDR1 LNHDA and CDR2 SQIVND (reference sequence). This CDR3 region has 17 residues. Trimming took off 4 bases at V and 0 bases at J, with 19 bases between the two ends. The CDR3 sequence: CASSKSGWSFSSYEQYF. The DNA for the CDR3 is TGTGCCAGTAGTAAGAGCGGGTGGAGTTTCTCCTCCTACGAGCAGTACTTC. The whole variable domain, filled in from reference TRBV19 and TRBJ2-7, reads DGGITQSPKYLFRKEGQNVTLSCEQNLNHDAMYWYRQDPGQGLRLIYYSQIVNDFQKGDIAEGYSVSREKKESFPLTVTSAQKNPTAFYLCASSKSGWSFSSYEQYFGPGTRLTVT.

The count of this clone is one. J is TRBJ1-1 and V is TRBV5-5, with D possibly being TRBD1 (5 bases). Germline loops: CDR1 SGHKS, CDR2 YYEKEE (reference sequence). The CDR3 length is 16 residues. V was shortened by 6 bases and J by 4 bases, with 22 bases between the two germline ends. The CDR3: CASTSASDRQSTEAFF. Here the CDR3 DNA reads TGTGCCAGCACCTCCGCGTCCGACAGACAAAGCACTGAAGCTTTCTTT.

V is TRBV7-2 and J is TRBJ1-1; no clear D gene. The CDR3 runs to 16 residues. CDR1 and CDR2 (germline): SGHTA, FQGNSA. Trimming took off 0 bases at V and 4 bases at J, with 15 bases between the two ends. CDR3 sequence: CASSLAGRGRGTEAFF. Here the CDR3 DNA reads TGTGCCAGCAGCTTAGCAGGACGGGGTCGGGGCACTGAAGCTTTCTTT.

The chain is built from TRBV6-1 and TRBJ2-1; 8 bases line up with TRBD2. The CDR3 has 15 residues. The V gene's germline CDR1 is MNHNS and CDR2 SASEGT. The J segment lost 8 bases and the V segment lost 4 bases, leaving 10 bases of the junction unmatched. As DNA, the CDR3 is TGTGCCAGCAGTGTCGGGACTAGTAAGGCCGATGAGCAGTTCTTC. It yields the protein CASSVGTSKADEQFF.

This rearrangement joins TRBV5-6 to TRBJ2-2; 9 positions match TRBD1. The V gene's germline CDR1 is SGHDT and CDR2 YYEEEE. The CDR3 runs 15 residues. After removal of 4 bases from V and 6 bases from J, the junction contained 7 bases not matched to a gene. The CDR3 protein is CASSTSDRGAGELFF. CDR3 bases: TGTGCCAGCAGCACATCGGACAGGGGCGCCGGGGAGCTGTTTTTT. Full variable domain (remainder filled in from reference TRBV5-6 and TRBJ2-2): DAGVTQSPTHLIKTRGQQVTLRCSPKSGHDTVSWYQQALGQGPQFIFQYYEEEERQRGNFPDRFSGHQFPNYSSELNVNALLLGDSALYLCASSTSDRGAGELFFGEGSRLTVL.

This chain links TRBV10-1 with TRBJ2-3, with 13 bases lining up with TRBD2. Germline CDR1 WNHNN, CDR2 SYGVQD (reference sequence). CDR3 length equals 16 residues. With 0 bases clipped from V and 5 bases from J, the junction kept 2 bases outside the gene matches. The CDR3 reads CASSESRLAGGDTQYF. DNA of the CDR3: TGCGCCAGCAGTGAGTCGAGACTAGCGGGAGGAGATACGCAGTATTTT.

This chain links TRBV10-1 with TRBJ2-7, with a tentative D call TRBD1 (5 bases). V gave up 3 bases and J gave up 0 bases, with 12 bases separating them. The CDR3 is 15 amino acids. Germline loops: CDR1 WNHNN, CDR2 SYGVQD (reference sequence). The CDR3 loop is CASSDLFGHSYEQYF. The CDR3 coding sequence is TGCGCCAGCAGTGATTTGTTCGGACACTCCTACGAGCAGTACTTC.

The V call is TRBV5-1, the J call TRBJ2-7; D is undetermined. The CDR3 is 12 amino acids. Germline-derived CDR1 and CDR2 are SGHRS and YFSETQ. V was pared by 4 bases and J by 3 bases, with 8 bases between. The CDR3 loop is CASSLSSYEQYF. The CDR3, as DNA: TGCGCCAGCAGCCTATCGAGCTACGAGCAGTACTTC.